Following are 27 T cell receptor beta chains from one sample sequenced in a study of pediatric ulcerative colitis. Assay used: immunoSEQ multiplex PCR; TCRdb lists only in-frame clones, some missing. Among around 22,000 clones, over 60% were seen once, and the ten largest hold 15% to 18%. One to two pinch biopsies were taken from the rectum during colonoscopy. Sequencing used gut tissue. Every receptor here comes from a boy between 5 and 17 years old with severe ulcerative colitis.

V usage is TRBV7-9 and J usage is TRBJ2-2; TRBD1 agrees at 9 bases. Losses at the gene ends were 4 bases for V and 3 bases for J; bases not matched to a gene: 6. The CDR3 loop spans 16 amino acids. The germline V gene encodes CDR1 SEHNR and CDR2 FQNEAQ (reference sequence). CDR3 nucleotide sequence: TGTGCCAGCAGCTCCCCGGGACAGGGTTACACCGGGGAGCTGTTTTTT. Its translation: CASSSPGQGYTGELFF.

The J gene is TRBJ1-1, the V gene TRBV30; TRBD1 matches 9 bases. The CDR3 loop spans 12 amino acids. Germline values: CDR1 GTSNPN, CDR2 SVGIG (reference sequence). V lost 4 bases, J lost 4 bases, and 1 base stayed unmatched. The CDR3 nucleotides are TGTGCCTGGACACAGGGGGCCACTGAAGCTTTCTTT. It codes for CAWTQGATEAFF.

V gene TRBV5-1 combines with J gene TRBJ2-7; the match to TRBD1 covers 8 bases. The CDR3 has 13 residues. CDR1 and CDR2 from the germline V gene are SGHRS and YFSETQ. V was pared by 4 bases and J by 3 bases, with 3 bases of the junction left unmatched. The CDR3 protein is CASSGGQGYEQYF. In DNA, the CDR3 is TGCGCCAGCAGCGGTGGACAGGGCTACGAGCAGTACTTC.

This rearrangement joins TRBV10-1 to TRBJ2-5; TRBD1 aligns across 9 bases. The CDR3 totals 15 residues. From germline, CDR1 is WNHNN and CDR2 SYGVQD (reference sequence). Trimming removed 5 bases from V and 5 bases from J; junction bases left unmatched: 9. The CDR3 region has the DNA TGCGCCAGCAGTTTTGGACAGGGGATTTGGGAGACCCAGTACTTC. Protein product: CASSFGQGIWETQYF.

In nucleotides, the CDR3 is TGTGCCAGCAGCTTAGCCCCCCAAGCGAACACTGAAGCTTTCTTT. It codes for CASSLAPQANTEAFF. J is TRBJ1-1 and V is TRBV7-2, with D hard to call. V lost 0 bases and J lost 1, with 9 bases in between. This CDR3 is built from 15 residues. The germline CDR1 and CDR2 sequences are SGHTA and FQGNSA.

This chain joins TRBV2 and TRBJ2-7, with a tentative D call TRBD1 (6 bases). This CDR3 has 12 amino acids. Germline CDR1 and CDR2: SNHLY and FYNNEI. V was trimmed by 7 bases and J by 3 bases, leaving 10 bases between them. DNA of the CDR3: TGTGCCAGCAAGGCGGACAGCTACGAGCAGTACTTC. Translating gives CASKADSYEQYF.

V is TRBV11-2 and J is TRBJ2-1, with 12 bases lining up with TRBD2. This CDR3 has 15 residues. V shed 4 bases, J shed 8 bases, and the junction held 6 bases outside the gene matches. Per the germline V gene, CDR1 is SGHAT and CDR2 is FQNNGV. Here the CDR3 reads CASSSLAGGLDEQFF. CDR3 sequence (DNA): TGTGCCAGCAGCTCGCTAGCGGGGGGGCTGGATGAGCAGTTCTTC.

This sequence joins TRBV2 and TRBJ1-1; TRBD1 might be the D (5 bases). The CDR3 is 15 residues long. V was cut by 3 bases and J by 5 bases, with 16 bases left in between. Germline assignment: CDR1 SNHLY and CDR2 FYNNEI. The CDR3 loop reads CASSDLGARYTEAFF. CDR3 coding DNA: TGTGCCAGCAGTGACTTAGGGGCTCGGTATACTGAAGCTTTCTTT.

In DNA, the CDR3 is TGTGCCAGCTCAACGGACCTTGGGTCTGAAGCTTTCTTT. The encoded protein is CASSTDLGSEAFF. The J gene is TRBJ1-1, the V gene TRBV18; D unclear. This CDR3 contains 13 residues. Deletions cut 5 bases from V and 6 bases from J, with 13 bases between. Germline CDR1 KGHSH, CDR2 LQKENI.

This chain's CDR3 is CASSVRLSDTQYF. In DNA form, the CDR3 reads TGCGCCAGCAGTGTACGTTTATCAGATACGCAGTATTTT. V usage is TRBV5-1 and J usage is TRBJ2-3; D ambiguous. This CDR3 is built from 13 residues. Trimming took 5 bases from V and 4 from J, leaving 11 bases between them. Per the germline V gene, CDR1 is SGHRS and CDR2 is YFSETQ.

The rearrangement joins TRBV23-1 to TRBJ1-1; unclear D gene. TRBV23-1 is assigned to the ORF class and has an uncertain function. The CDR3 consists of 11 residues. Trimming shortened V by 9 bases and J by 10 bases, and 15 bases separated the two germline ends. The CDR3 region is CASRVGIRAFF. DNA of the CDR3: TGCGCCAGTCGTGTGGGGATACGAGCTTTCTTT.

The chain joins TRBV9 to TRBJ1-1, with unresolved D. The length of the CDR3 is 14 residues. CDR1 and CDR2 (germline): SGDLS, YYNGEE. V lost 4 bases and J lost 1, with 11 bases in between. In DNA form, the CDR3 reads TGTGCCAGCAGCCGTATTGATGGGAACACTGAAGCTTTCTTT. Its protein product is CASSRIDGNTEAFF.

The chain is built from TRBV2 and TRBJ1-1; TRBD1 agrees at 7 bases. V gave up 10 bases and J gave up 2 bases; unmatched junction bases: 7. The germline CDR1 and CDR2 sequences are SNHLY and FYNNEI. CDR3 size: 13 residues. The CDR3 DNA is TGTGCCAACCACAGGGACAGTAACACTGAAGCTTTCTTT. This translates into CANHRDSNTEAFF.

The rearrangement links TRBV30 to TRBJ2-7; TRBD1 agrees at 7 bases. Germline assignment: CDR1 GTSNPN and CDR2 SVGIG (reference sequence). V dropped 2 bases and J dropped 4; count of bases not matched to a gene: 5. This CDR3 is 13 amino acids long. The chain's CDR3 is CAWSPGQTYEQYF. The CDR3 nucleotides read TGTGCCTGGAGTCCGGGACAGACTTACGAGCAGTACTTC.

The chain combines TRBV5-4 with TRBJ2-7, with 9 bases identical to TRBD1. Germline loops: CDR1 SGHNT, CDR2 YYREEE (reference sequence). This CDR3 has 15 residues. Losses at the gene ends were 5 bases for V and 0 bases for J; bases not matched to a gene: 6. CDR3 DNA sequence: TGTGCCAGCAGTTTTGGGGGACAGGGCTCCTACGAGCAGTACTTC. Its protein is CASSFGGQGSYEQYF.

This clone has just a few counts. This chain links TRBV15 with TRBJ1-4; tentatively, D is TRBD1 (5 bases). Germline CDR1 LNHNV, CDR2 YYDKDF (reference sequence). The V end was cut by 2 bases, the J end by 4 bases, with 11 bases between. This CDR3 is built from 15 residues. CDR3 DNA: TGTGCCACCAGCAGACTCGGGACCCTTAATGAAAAACTGTTTTTT. Translated: CATSRLGTLNEKLFF.

The chain carries TRBV6-1 and TRBJ1-6, with D maybe TRBD1 (6 bases). CDR3 size: 16 residues. Germline V CDR1 and CDR2: MNHNS, SASEGT. V was cut by 4 bases and J by 6 bases, with 16 bases left in between. The CDR3 nucleotides are TGTGCCAGCAGTGCAACGACAGGAATTTTTAATTCACCCCTCCACTTT. This gives the protein CASSATTGIFNSPLHF.

A note on this clone: The sample carries other DNA sequences with the same CDR3. The rearrangement joins TRBV7-9 to TRBJ1-1, with D hard to call. The ends were cut back, 4 bases at V and 0 bases at J, with 6 bases in the middle. The germline V gene has CDR1 SEHNR and CDR2 FQNEAQ (reference sequence). The CDR3 loop spans 13 amino acids. The CDR3 protein is CASSSQLNTEAFF. CDR3 DNA: TGTGCCAGCAGCTCCCAGCTGAACACTGAAGCTTTCTTT.

V is TRBV5-6 and J is TRBJ1-4; D gene ambiguous. Germline V lookup: CDR1 SGHDT, CDR2 YYEEEE. The CDR3 length is 14 residues. Trimming left V 7 bases short and J 8 bases short, with 18 bases between. The CDR3 DNA is TGTGCCAGCTCACCGGGAGCCGCGAGGGAAAAACTGTTTTTT. This encodes CASSPGAAREKLFF.

This CDR3 reads CASSLVGAGQGANEQFF. The CDR3 DNA reads as TGTGCCAGCAGCTTGGTCGGGGCGGGACAGGGGGCGAATGAGCAGTTCTTC. The gene calls are TRBV7-2 and TRBJ2-1; TRBD1 matches 12 bases. Germline V gene lookup returns CDR1 SGHTA and CDR2 FQGNSA. There are 17 residues in the CDR3. V was pared by 3 bases and J by 7 bases, with 10 bases of the junction left unmatched.

The CDR3 is CASSADGIYGYTF. CDR3 DNA sequence: TGTGCCAGCAGCGCCGACGGAATCTATGGCTACACCTTC. The chain employs TRBV9 and TRBJ1-2; D is ambiguous. Germline-derived CDR1 and CDR2 are SGDLS and YYNGEE. With 3 bases removed from V and 4 bases from J, the gap between germline ends came to 10 bases. This CDR3 is 13 amino acids long.

In DNA form, the CDR3 reads TGTGCCTGGAATCGAGGAGATACTTATGGCTACACCTTC. Amino acid sequence: CAWNRGDTYGYTF. This rearrangement joins TRBV30 to TRBJ1-2; D is unresolved. The length of the CDR3 is 13 residues. Trimming took off 4 bases at V and 5 bases at J, with 14 bases between the two ends. Per the germline V gene, CDR1 is GTSNPN and CDR2 is SVGIG (reference sequence).

J is TRBJ2-7 and V is TRBV19; D possibly matches TRBD1 or TRBD2 (5 bases each). This CDR3 is 14 amino acids long. V was cut by 3 bases and J by 6 bases, with 15 bases left in between. CDR1 and CDR2 from the germline V gene are LNHDA and SQIVND (reference sequence). The CDR3 DNA reads TGTGCCAGTAGTATCCCCGGGACCGAAGTCGAGCAGTACTTC. Its translation is CASSIPGTEVEQYF.

Relative to its sample, this clone is medium-sized. The chain links TRBV6-4 to TRBJ1-1; the D gene is possibly TRBD1 (5 bases). Germline loops: CDR1 MRHNA, CDR2 SNTAGT. The CDR3 length is 12 residues. Between the trimmed V and J ends, which lost 3 bases and 6 bases, there was a span of 8 bases. The CDR3 nucleotides read TGTGCCAGCAGTGATTCGGGGGCTGAAGCTTTCTTT. It encodes CASSDSGAEAFF.

This clone came up once. The chain couples TRBV6-5 to TRBJ2-7; 14 bases are shared with TRBD2. CDR3 length: 16 amino acids. The V gene end was trimmed by 2 bases and the J gene end by 5 bases; junction bases not matched to a gene: 5. Germline values: CDR1 MNHEY, CDR2 SVGAGI. In DNA, the CDR3 is TGTGCCAGCAGTTACACAGGACTAGCGGGGGGTAACGAGCAGTACTTC. Residues: CASSYTGLAGGNEQYF.

On this clone itself: The identical CDR3 is also encoded by other nucleotide sequences in the sample. This chain connects TRBV29-1 to TRBJ1-2, with D unclear. This CDR3 contains 12 residues. Germline-derived CDR1 and CDR2 are SQVTM and ANQGSEA. The V end lost 4 bases, the J end lost 4 bases, and 10 bases lay between the germline ends. The CDR3, as DNA: TGCAGCGTTGGGTCGGAATCCTATGGCTACACCTTC. This codes for CSVGSESYGYTF.

This chain connects TRBV14 to TRBJ1-1; D ambiguous. Germline values: CDR1 SGHDN, CDR2 FVKESK. The CDR3 runs 12 residues. Trimming removed 5 bases from V and 10 bases from J, with 14 bases in between. In DNA, the CDR3 is TGTGCCAGCAGCAGCCGGGTTGGCGGAGCTTTCTTT. Its translation: CASSSRVGGAFF.